This T cell receptor beta chain was found in a study of blood T cell repertoires in COVID-19. Study information: Some COVID-19 samples were acute and others convalescent; all came from the United States, Italy and Spain.

Clones were read by immunoSEQ multiplex PCR, and TCRdb kept only the in-frame ones, dropping some. The table includes around 200,000 clones, 88% detected once. Sequencing was carried out using peripheral blood. The TCR sequence derives from a man aged 25 to 45 with acute or convalescent COVID-19.

The CDR3 sequence: CASSSTGQGGEKLFF. Written as DNA, the CDR3 is TGTGCCAGCAGTTCGACGGGACAGGGCGGTGAAAAACTGTTTTTT. This chain connects TRBV6-5 to TRBJ1-4, with 9 bases aligning to TRBD1. Looked up from germline, CDR1 is MNHEY and CDR2 is SVGAGI. Unmatched junction bases numbered 7, after V lost 4 bases and J lost 7 bases. The CDR3 extends over 15 amino acids.